The rows below give T cell receptor beta chains drawn from one sample of a study of blood T cell repertoires in COVID-19. Only in-frame clones appear in the TCRdb table, and some are missing; sequencing was by immunoSEQ multiplex PCR. In the table there are hundreds of thousands of clones, more than 85% of which are singletons. Sequencing was done on a sample of peripheral blood. These receptors originate from a man aged 40-50 years with acute or convalescent COVID-19. Each CDR3 is given with its conserved first and last residue. Each record gives: J gene, clone size, V gene, D gene, CDR3 DNA, CDR3 protein. D genes are given only for firm matches. Rows may omit the clone size; those that give it use once, few, many or a size class.

J: TRBJ2-5; size: .; V: TRBV3-1/TRBV3-2; D: .; DNA: TGTGCCAGCAGCCAAGGAGCAGGGCAAGCGACCCAGTACTTC; CDR3: CASSQGAGQATQYF
J: TRBJ1-2; size: .; V: TRBV29-1; D: .; DNA: TGCTCCTCAGGGGTAGCTAACTATGGCTACACCTTC; CDR3: CSSGVANYGYTF
J: TRBJ2-1; size: .; V: TRBV7-9; D: .; DNA: TGTGCCAGCAGCTTCAGGGCCGACAATGAGCAGTTCTTC; CDR3: CASSFRADNEQFF
J: TRBJ2-1; size: .; V: TRBV11-2; D: TRBD1; DNA: TGTGCCAGCAGCTTCCCCCGGGACAGGGGGCTTCGTGAGCAGTTCTTC; CDR3: CASSFPRDRGLREQFF
J: TRBJ1-4; size: once; V: TRBV30; D: TRBD1; DNA: TGTGCCTGGAGTCGGGGGGACAGGAATAATGAAAAACTGTTTTTT; CDR3: CAWSRGDRNNEKLFF
J: TRBJ2-7; size: .; V: TRBV5-6; D: .; DNA: TGTGCCAGCAGCTTAGTCCAACGGGGAGAGGGGCAGTACTTC; CDR3: CASSLVQRGEGQYF
J: TRBJ1-1; size: once; V: TRBV10-3; D: TRBD1; DNA: TGTGCCATCAGTGAATCCGACCGGGACAGGGGTAAGGCTTTCTTT; CDR3: CAISESDRDRGKAFF
J: TRBJ1-5; size: .; V: TRBV28; D: .; DNA: TGTGCCAGCAGCCGACAAAGCAATCAGCCCCAGCATTTT; CDR3: CASSRQSNQPQHF
J: TRBJ2-7; size: few; V: TRBV5-1; D: .; DNA: TGCGCCAGCAGTTCGACTAGATCCTACGAGCAGTACTTC; CDR3: CASSSTRSYEQYF
J: TRBJ2-7; size: .; V: TRBV9; D: .; DNA: TGTGCCAGCAGCGTAGGCGGCGAGCAGTACTTC; CDR3: CASSVGGEQYF
J: TRBJ1-4; size: .; V: TRBV30; D: TRBD1; DNA: TGTGCCTGGAGTTACAGGGGTGGAGCAACTAATGAAAAACTGTTTTTT; CDR3: CAWSYRGGATNEKLFF
J: TRBJ2-1; size: .; V: TRBV24-1; D: TRBD2; DNA: TGTGCCACCAGCCCCCTGGCCGGGACTAGCGGCACTGAGCAGTTCTTC; CDR3: CATSPLAGTSGTEQFF
J: TRBJ2-3; size: once; V: TRBV28; D: .; DNA: TGTGCCAGCACGCCCGGGGCGGGAAGCACAGATACGCAGTATTTT; CDR3: CASTPGAGSTDTQYF
J: TRBJ2-7; size: few; V: TRBV18; D: .; DNA: TGTGCCAGCTCGGCTGACAGGTCCGGCCGGGACGAGCAGTACTTC; CDR3: CASSADRSGRDEQYF
J: TRBJ1-1; size: .; V: TRBV5-6; D: TRBD1; DNA: TGTGCCAGCAGCCCGCAGAACAGGGGAAGGGTCACTGAAGCTTTCTTT; CDR3: CASSPQNRGRVTEAFF
J: TRBJ1-4; size: .; V: TRBV27; D: TRBD1; DNA: TGTAGGATTGGGACAGCTTCTAATGAAAAACTGTTTTTT; CDR3: CRIGTASNEKLFF
J: TRBJ1-1; size: .; V: TRBV7-8; D: .; DNA: TGTGCCAGCAGCTTAGATCCGGGGGTGAACACTGAAGCTTTCTTT; CDR3: CASSLDPGVNTEAFF
J: TRBJ1-5; size: .; V: TRBV28; D: .; DNA: TGTGCCAGCAGTCCCCAGGAGGATCAGCCCCAGCATTTT; CDR3: CASSPQEDQPQHF
J: TRBJ2-5; size: .; V: TRBV6-5; D: TRBD1; DNA: TGTGCCAGCAGTTACTCGACAGGGGGCGAGGGAGAGACCCAGTACTTC; CDR3: CASSYSTGGEGETQYF
J: TRBJ2-7; size: once; V: TRBV5-1; D: TRBD2; DNA: TGCGCCAGCAGCTGGGGGGCGGGGGGCAGCTACGAGCAGTACTTC; CDR3: CASSWGAGGSYEQYF
J: TRBJ2-7; size: .; V: TRBV10-1; D: .; DNA: TGCGCCAGCAGTGGGGAGAACTCCTACGAGCAGTACTTC; CDR3: CASSGENSYEQYF
J: TRBJ2-5; size: once; V: TRBV6-5; D: .; DNA: TGTGCCAGCGGGTGGGGTCAGGGACTTGAAGAGACCCAGTACTTC; CDR3: CASGWGQGLEETQYF
J: TRBJ1-5; size: .; V: TRBV6-1; D: .; DNA: TGTGCCAGCAGTGAAGCTGGGCATTTTAGCAATCAGCCCCAGCATTTT; CDR3: CASSEAGHFSNQPQHF